A selection of T cell receptor beta chains follows, all from one sample in a study of T cell responses to AZD1222 COVID-19 vaccine. Using immunoSEQ multiplex PCR, the repertoire was profiled, and TCRdb retains in-frame clones only, with some absent. The data contain about 150,000 clones, about 88% of them singletons. The sample was peripheral blood, taken on day 0 of AZD1222 vaccination. The receptors originated from an adult in good health. The CDR3 runs from the conserved cysteine through the conserved F or W. The order of the fields is clone size, V gene, J gene, D gene, CDR3 DNA, CDR3 protein. A D gene is named only where the DNA matches it firmly. The listing skips clone size in some rows; elsewhere it reads once, few, many or a size class.

>.|TRBV12-5|TRBJ1-5|.
TGTGCTAGTGGCCTGTATGGTCAGCCCCAGCATTTT
CASGLYGQPQHF
>.|TRBV5-1|TRBJ2-5|.
TGCGCCAGCAGCTTGTACGGGGAAGAGACCCAGTACTTC
CASSLYGEETQYF
>.|TRBV10-2|TRBJ2-1|.
TGCGCCGAATTAACAGCGCCGCGCGATGAGCAGTTCTTC
CAELTAPRDEQFF
>once|TRBV10-3|TRBJ2-7|.
TGTGCCATCAGTGAGCGATCTGGACGTGGGCTCGGCGAGCAGTACTTC
CAISERSGRGLGEQYF
>.|TRBV24-1|TRBJ1-2|TRBD1
TGTGCCACCAGTGACCCAGGGGGCGCAAAAGGCTACACCTTC
CATSDPGGAKGYTF
>.|TRBV5-1|TRBJ2-3|TRBD1
TGCGCCAGCCAGAGGGGGCTTGAAGATACGCAGTATTTT
CASQRGLEDTQYF
>.|TRBV5-1|TRBJ1-6|.
TGCGCCAGCAGCCCCGATGGGGGCGGCCCGAATTCACCCCTCCACTTT
CASSPDGGGPNSPLHF
>.|TRBV4-3|TRBJ2-1|TRBD2
TGCGCCAGCAGCCAACTAAGCGGGGGGGCCCTTGAGCAGTTCTTC
CASSQLSGGALEQFF
>.|TRBV3-1/TRBV3-2|TRBJ1-4|.
TGTGCCAGCAGCTCGCCCAAAGCAAATGAAAAACTGTTTTTT
CASSSPKANEKLFF
>.|TRBV24-1|TRBJ2-5|TRBD1
TGTGCCACCAGTGAAGGACAGGGGGCGCTCGTTCGGGGAGAGACCCAGTACTTC
CATSEGQGALVRGETQYF
>once|TRBV5-1|TRBJ1-4|TRBD1
TGCGCCAGCAGCTTGGCCGGGACAGGGGATGAAAAACTGTTTTTT
CASSLAGTGDEKLFF
>.|TRBV7-3|TRBJ1-2|.
TGTGCCAGCAGCTTCTCAGGGGAAGTTGGCTACACCTTC
CASSFSGEVGYTF
>.|TRBV12-3/TRBV12-4|TRBJ2-7|.
TGTGCCAGCAGTGGTCGGGCTCCCTACGAGCAGTACTTC
CASSGRAPYEQYF
>.|TRBV5-1|TRBJ1-3|.
TGCGCCAGCCAAGGCGTATTTGGAAACACCATATATTTT
CASQGVFGNTIYF
>.|TRBV2|TRBJ1-4|TRBD1
TGTGCCAGCCGACAGGGGTGGACTAATGAAAAACTGTTTTTT
CASRQGWTNEKLFF
>.|TRBV2|TRBJ1-2|.
TGTGCCAGCAGCCCCCCCGGGACAATGGGGGGCTACACCTTC
CASSPPGTMGGYTF
>once|TRBV28|TRBJ1-5|TRBD1
TGTGCCAGCAGTCCTCCACACAGGGGGCGCTTTCAGCCCCAGCATTTT
CASSPPHRGRFQPQHF
>.|TRBV10-3|TRBJ1-2|.
TGTGCCATTAGTGTGGTTAACTATGGCTACACCTTC
CAISVVNYGYTF
>.|TRBV19|TRBJ1-6|.
TGTGCCAGTAGAGAAAGCTCCTATAATTCACCCCTCCACTTT
CASRESSYNSPLHF
>.|TRBV7-6|TRBJ1-2|.
TGTGCCAGCAGCTTAGAAGCCGTGGGGCACTATGGCTACACCTTC
CASSLEAVGHYGYTF
>.|TRBV11-2|TRBJ2-7|TRBD2
TGTGCCAGCGGGGAGAGGGGCGGGGGAGGTCCCTCCTACGAGCAGTACTTC
CASGERGGGGPSYEQYF
>.|TRBV12-3/TRBV12-4|TRBJ1-2|.
TGTGCCAGCAGCTTGGTCAGACTCGGGGGCTACACCTTC
CASSLVRLGGYTF
>.|TRBV11-2|TRBJ2-5|TRBD1
TGTGCCAGCGGACAGGGTCGGGACCAAGAGACCCAGTACTTC
CASGQGRDQETQYF
>.|TRBV19|TRBJ2-7|.
TGTGCCAGTAGTATAGATAATGTAGGCGGATTCTACGAGCAGTACTTC
CASSIDNVGGFYEQYF
>.|TRBV27|TRBJ2-2|.
TGTGCCAGCAGCCTTTGGGGCCTGAACACCGGGGAGCTGTTTTTT
CASSLWGLNTGELFF
>once|TRBV6-6|TRBJ2-1|.
TGTGCCAGCAGTTACTCCAGCTACAATGAGCAGTTCTTC
CASSYSSYNEQFF